The 18 T cell receptor beta chains presented below share a single source sample, sequenced in a study of beta chain features in type 1 diabetes. What was sequenced were expressed TCRB transcripts, since all of the isolated RNA had been reverse transcribed. Assay used: immunoSEQ multiplex PCR; TCRdb lists only in-frame clones, some missing. This sample has some 330,000 clones, with about 10% found just once. Sequenced sample: naive CD4+ T cells from blood. The receptors were gathered from a woman aged 25 to 39 in good health.

This chain uses TRBV21-1 with TRBJ2-6; the D segment call TRBD1 is taken from the table without a DNA check. TRBV21-1 is noted as a pseudogene. CDR3 length: 18 amino acids. The CDR3 bases are TGTGCCAGCAGCTCTTATCCGGGACAGGGGTTTCGGGCCAACGTCCTGACTTTC. It specifies CASSSYPGQGFRANVLTF.

The sample holds a few counts of this clone. The gene calls are TRBV28 and TRBJ2-2; TRBD2 agrees at 10 bases. The CDR3 sequence is 15 residues long. CDR1 and CDR2 from the germline V gene are MDHEN and SYDVKM. V gave up 6 bases and J gave up 7 bases; unmatched junction bases: 8. CDR3 DNA sequence: TGTGCCAGCAGCTTAAGGCTAGCGGGAGTCGGGGAGCTGTTTTTT. Protein: CASSLRLAGVGELFF.

The chain combines TRBV28 with TRBJ1-2, with 7 bases matching TRBD1. Trimming removed 6 bases from V and 4 bases from J; junction bases left unmatched: 8. The CDR3 is made up of 14 amino acids. Per germline, CDR1 MDHEN and CDR2 SYDVKM. The CDR3: CASSSGQEFYGYTF. In DNA, the CDR3 is TGTGCCAGCAGCTCCGGACAGGAATTCTATGGCTACACCTTC.

The rearrangement uses TRBV7-2 and TRBJ2-1; 13 nucleotides line up with TRBD2. Germline V gene data show CDR1 as SGHTA and CDR2 as FQGNSA. Germline trimming cut 4 bases from V and 9 bases from J; bases unmatched to any gene: 15. The CDR3 runs 18 residues. CDR3 coding DNA: TGTGCCAGCAGCTCCCGACCCCCCTACACTAGCGGGAGGGCTGAGCAGTTCTTC. Its translation is CASSSRPPYTSGRAEQFF.

The gene calls are TRBV11-2 and TRBJ2-2, with a tentative D call TRBD2 (5 bases). Germline V gene lookup returns CDR1 SGHAT and CDR2 FQNNGV. V was trimmed by 5 bases and J by 5 bases, leaving 15 bases between them. The length of the CDR3 is 15 residues. The chain's CDR3 is CASSQIGGKTGELFF. CDR3 nucleotides: TGTGCCAGCAGCCAAATAGGAGGAAAGACCGGGGAGCTGTTTTTT.

The chain joins TRBV9 to TRBJ2-7; D may be TRBD1 (6 bases). This CDR3 contains 14 residues. The germline V gene has CDR1 SGDLS and CDR2 YYNGEE. Trimming removed 1 base from V and 3 bases from J, with 11 bases in between. The CDR3 DNA reads as TGTGCCAGCAGCGTAATCGGGACAAGCTACGAGCAGTACTTC. It encodes CASSVIGTSYEQYF.

V and J are TRBV5-1 and TRBJ2-1, with TRBD2 matching 10 bases. The CDR3 extends over 15 amino acids. V lost 1 base, J lost 3 bases, and 1 base stayed unmatched. Germline CDR1 and CDR2: SGHRS and YFSETQ. The CDR3 bases are TGCGCCAGCAGCTTGAGCGGGGGGGGCTACAATGAGCAGTTCTTC. It specifies CASSLSGGGYNEQFF.

This clone was detected only a few times. A junction end diverges from the germline sequence, so it may reflect a read error. The genes are TRBV7-7 and TRBJ2-1, with D unclear. The germline V gene has CDR1 SSHAT and CDR2 FNYEAQ (reference sequence). The CDR3 has 13 amino acids. CDR3 residues: CASSHNPNNEQFF. DNA of the CDR3: TGTGCTAGCAGCCACAATCCAAACAATGAGCAGTTCTTC.

This chain links TRBV7-9 with TRBJ2-3, with TRBD2 matching over 8 bases. CDR1 is SEHNR and CDR2 is FQNEAQ in the germline V gene (reference sequence). V trimming: 4 bases; J trimming: 4 bases; junction bases outside the gene matches: 16. There are 18 residues in the CDR3. The CDR3 here is CASSSPARTSSSADTQYF. CDR3 bases: TGTGCCAGCAGCTCCCCGGCCCGGACTAGCAGCAGCGCAGATACGCAGTATTTT.

The J gene is TRBJ1-5, the V gene TRBV5-6, with 8 positions matching TRBD1. CDR1 is SGHDT, CDR2 YYEEEE, per germline. V gave up 0 bases and J gave up 5 bases; unmatched junction bases: 4. The CDR3 is 15 residues long. The CDR3 region has the DNA TGTGCCAGCAGCTTGGTGGCAGGGGGCCATCAGCCCCAGCATTTT. Protein product: CASSLVAGGHQPQHF.

The CDR3 coding sequence is TGTGCCAGCAGTTCCCAGAATGGAAACACCATATATTTT. It is translated as CASSSQNGNTIYF. V is TRBV28 and J is TRBJ1-3; no definite D call. The V end lost 4 bases, the J end lost 3 bases, and 7 bases lay between the germline ends. CDR1 is MDHEN, CDR2 SYDVKM, per germline. This CDR3 is 13 amino acids long. Filled out from reference TRBV28 and TRBJ1-3, the complete variable domain reads DVKVTQSSRYLVKRTGEKVFLECVQDMDHENMFWYRQDPGLGLRLIYFSYDVKMKEKGDIPEGYSVSREKKERFSLILESASTNQTSMYLCASSSQNGNTIYFGEGSWLTVV.

This clone was seen more than once but under ten times. The genes are TRBV5-6 and TRBJ2-2; 9 bases match TRBD1. From germline, CDR1 is SGHDT and CDR2 YYEEEE. The CDR3 length is 18 residues. V dropped 3 bases and J dropped 0; count of bases not matched to a gene: 9. The CDR3 sequence is CASSWGTGFYANTGELFF. The CDR3 coding sequence is TGTGCCAGCAGCTGGGGGACAGGGTTTTACGCGAACACCGGGGAGCTGTTTTTT. Full variable domain (rest looked up from reference TRBV5-6 and TRBJ2-2): DAGVTQSPTHLIKTRGQQVTLRCSPKSGHDTVSWYQQALGQGPQFIFQYYEEEERQRGNFPDRFSGHQFPNYSSELNVNALLLGDSALYLCASSWGTGFYANTGELFFGEGSRLTVL.

This clone was counted between two and nine times. The rearrangement links TRBV25-1 to TRBJ2-1; D call uncertain. Trimming took off 4 bases at V and 10 bases at J, with 11 bases between the two ends. The CDR3 length is 12 residues. Germline V lookup: CDR1 MGHDK, CDR2 SYGVNS. CDR3 coding DNA: TGTGCCAGCAGTGGGTTGAGGCGGGAGCAGTTCTTC. Its translation: CASSGLRREQFF.

There are a few counts of this clone. The chain couples TRBV7-2 to TRBJ2-1; D possibly corresponds to TRBD2 (5 bases). This CDR3 has 16 amino acids. V lost 5 bases and J 5 bases, leaving 19 bases between the germline ends. Looked up from germline, CDR1 is SGHTA and CDR2 is FQGNSA. CDR3 sequence: CASSPRELTGNNEQFF. The CDR3 coding sequence is TGTGCCAGCAGCCCTAGGGAATTGACGGGGAACAATGAGCAGTTCTTC.

The chain recombines TRBV4-3 with TRBJ1-4; D perhaps matches TRBD1 (5 bases). V shed 4 bases and J shed 8 bases, with 14 bases lying between them. There are 14 residues in the CDR3. From germline, CDR1 is LGHNA and CDR2 YSLEER. CDR3 residues: CASSRSGPGEKLFF. The CDR3 region has the DNA TGCGCCAGCAGCCGGTCGGGCCCAGGGGAAAAACTGTTTTTT.

This clone was counted a few times. The V call is TRBV16, the J call TRBJ2-7; TRBD2 matches 7 bases. Per the germline V gene, CDR1 is KGHSY and CDR2 is FQNENV. V gave up 3 bases and J gave up 3 bases; unmatched junction bases: 2. The CDR3 is made up of 13 amino acids. CDR3 coding DNA: TGTGCCAGCAGCCACCCGGGGGGCTACGAGCAGTACTTC. Translation: CASSHPGGYEQYF.

The chain carries TRBV4-2 and TRBJ2-1, with D possibly being TRBD2 (6 bases). Trimming left V 0 bases short and J 4 bases short, with 13 bases between. The CDR3 runs 16 residues. Germline CDR1 reads LGHNA; CDR2 reads YNFKEQ. CDR3 DNA: TGTGCCAGCAGCCAAGATCATATTAGCGGATACAATGAGCAGTTCTTC. It is translated as CASSQDHISGYNEQFF.

J is TRBJ1-5 and V is TRBV7-9; D uncertain. The CDR3 is 13 amino acids. V was pared by 0 bases and J by 5 bases, with 5 bases between. The germline V gene encodes CDR1 SEHNR and CDR2 FQNEAQ (reference sequence). CDR3 sequence (DNA): TGTGCCAGCAGCTTAGCCGGTGATCAGCCCCAGCATTTT. Translated: CASSLAGDQPQHF.